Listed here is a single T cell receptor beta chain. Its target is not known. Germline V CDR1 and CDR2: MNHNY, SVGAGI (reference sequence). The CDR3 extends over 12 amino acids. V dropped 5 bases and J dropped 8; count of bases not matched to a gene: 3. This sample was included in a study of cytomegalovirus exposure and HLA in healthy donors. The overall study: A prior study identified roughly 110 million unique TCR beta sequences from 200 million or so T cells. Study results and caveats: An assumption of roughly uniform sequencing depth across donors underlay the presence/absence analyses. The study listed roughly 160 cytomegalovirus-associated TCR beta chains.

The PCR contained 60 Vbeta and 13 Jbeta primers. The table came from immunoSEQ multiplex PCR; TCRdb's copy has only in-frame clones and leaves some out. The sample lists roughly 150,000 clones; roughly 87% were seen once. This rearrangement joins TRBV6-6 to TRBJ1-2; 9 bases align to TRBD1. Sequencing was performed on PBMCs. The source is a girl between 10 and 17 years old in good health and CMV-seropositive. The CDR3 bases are TGTGCCAGCAGTGGGGACAGGGACGGCTACACCTTC. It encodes CASSGDRDGYTF.